Listed below are T cell receptor beta chains from one sample, sequenced in a study of regulatory T cells in long-lasting Graves disease. TCRdb itself ran the multiplex PCR reads through MiXCR, one entry per CDR3 protein. The table includes roughly 300,000 distinct CDR3 sequences, 20% to 25% detected once. Here the sequenced sample was peripheral blood mononuclear cells (PBMCs), taken when the disease was refractory, from a patient treated with antithyroid drugs. The receptor source for this set is a female donor with Graves disease. The CDR3 runs from the conserved cysteine through the conserved F or W. D genes are given only for firm matches. Size is stated for part of the rows, as once, few or many counts, or as a class when the clone is expanded.

>.|TRBD1|TRBJ2-1|TRBV28
CASSKRLVTGGAYNEQFF
TGTGCCAGCAGCAAACGCCTCGTGACAGGGGGCGCCTACAATGAGCAGTTCTTC
>.|.|TRBJ1-2|TRBV16
CASSQEGSAYGYTF
TGTGCCAGCAGCCAAGAGGGGAGTGCCTATGGCTACACCTTC
>many|.|TRBJ2-7|TRBV9
CASSQAGTDGREQYF
TGTGCCAGCAGCCAAGCCGGGACCGATGGCCGCGAGCAGTACTTC
>many|.|TRBJ2-7|TRBV9
CASSVGGDTYSYEQYF
TGTGCCAGCAGCGTTGGTGGGGACACCTACTCCTACGAGCAGTACTTC
>.|.|TRBJ2-2|TRBV9
CASSVGRFIEDGELFF
TGTGCCAGCAGCGTAGGGAGGTTTATCGAGGACGGGGAGCTGTTTTTT
>many|.|TRBJ2-7|TRBV7-9
CASSLTETLNYEQYF
TGTGCCAGCAGCCTGACTGAAACCTTGAATTACGAGCAGTACTTC
>few|.|TRBJ1-3|TRBV6-1
CASSERFISGNTIYF
TGTGCCAGCAGTGAGCGGTTCATCTCTGGAAACACCATATATTTT
>few|TRBD2|TRBJ2-2|TRBV5-5
CASSLADGLAAFTGELFF
TGTGCCAGCAGCTTGGCCGACGGACTAGCGGCCTTCACCGGGGAGCTGTTTTTT
>few|.|TRBJ2-2|TRBV11-3
CASSRTTNTGELFF
TGTGCCAGCAGCCGGACAACGAACACCGGGGAGCTGTTTTTT
>many|.|TRBJ1-5|TRBV28
CASGGSNQPQHF
TGTGCCAGCGGGGGAAGCAATCAGCCCCAGCATTTT
>.|.|TRBJ2-5|TRBV5-1
CASSLVAGEVKTQYF
TGCGCCAGCAGCTTGGTAGCAGGGGAGGTGAAGACCCAGTACTTC
>few|TRBD1|TRBJ2-7|TRBV28
CASSYRLTRTGDYEQYF
TGTGCCAGCAGTTACAGACTGACCAGGACAGGGGACTACGAGCAGTACTTC
>many|.|TRBJ1-6|TRBV16
CASSQFAAPLHF
TGTGCCAGCAGCCAATTCGCAGCACCCCTCCACTTT
>many|TRBD1|TRBJ1-2|TRBV19
CASTAGQGPYGYTF
TGTGCCAGTACTGCCGGACAGGGGCCATATGGCTACACCTTC
>few|.|TRBJ2-5|TRBV29-1
CSVARQGIETQYF
TGCAGCGTGGCGAGGCAAGGTATCGAGACCCAGTACTTC
>.|.|TRBJ2-7|TRBV9
CASSPGGGAEQYF
TGTGCCAGCAGCCCCGGTGGGGGGGCCGAGCAGTACTTC
>.|TRBD2|TRBJ2-1|TRBV10-2
CASSELAGGYNEQFF
TGCGCCAGCAGTGAGCTAGCGGGGGGATACAATGAGCAGTTCTTC
>few|.|TRBJ2-2|TRBV28
CASLGAGEAGELFF
TGTGCCAGCCTGGGGGCAGGGGAGGCCGGGGAGCTGTTTTTT
>.|.|TRBJ1-1|TRBV24-1
CATRGGVEDTEAFF
TGTGCCACCCGAGGTGGCGTAGAGGACACTGAAGCTTTCTTT
>many|.|TRBJ1-2|TRBV28
CASSPGPYGYTF
TGTGCCAGCAGCCCGGGCCCCTATGGCTACACCTTC